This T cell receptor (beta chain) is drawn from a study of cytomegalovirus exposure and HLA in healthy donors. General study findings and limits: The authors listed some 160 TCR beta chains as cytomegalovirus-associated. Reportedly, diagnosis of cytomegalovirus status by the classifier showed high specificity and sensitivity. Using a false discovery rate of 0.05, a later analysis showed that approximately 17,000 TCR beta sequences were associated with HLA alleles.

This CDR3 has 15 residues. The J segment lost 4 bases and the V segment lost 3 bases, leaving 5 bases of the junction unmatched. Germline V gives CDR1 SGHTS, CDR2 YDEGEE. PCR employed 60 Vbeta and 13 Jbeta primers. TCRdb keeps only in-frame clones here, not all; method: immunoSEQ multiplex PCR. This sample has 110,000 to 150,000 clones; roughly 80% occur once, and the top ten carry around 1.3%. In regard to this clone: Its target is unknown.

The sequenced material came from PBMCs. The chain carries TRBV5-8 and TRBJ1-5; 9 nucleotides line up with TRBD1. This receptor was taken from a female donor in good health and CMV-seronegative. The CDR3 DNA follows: TGTGCCAGCAGCTCCCCGGACAGGGGTAATCAGCCCCAGCATTTT. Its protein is CASSSPDRGNQPQHF.